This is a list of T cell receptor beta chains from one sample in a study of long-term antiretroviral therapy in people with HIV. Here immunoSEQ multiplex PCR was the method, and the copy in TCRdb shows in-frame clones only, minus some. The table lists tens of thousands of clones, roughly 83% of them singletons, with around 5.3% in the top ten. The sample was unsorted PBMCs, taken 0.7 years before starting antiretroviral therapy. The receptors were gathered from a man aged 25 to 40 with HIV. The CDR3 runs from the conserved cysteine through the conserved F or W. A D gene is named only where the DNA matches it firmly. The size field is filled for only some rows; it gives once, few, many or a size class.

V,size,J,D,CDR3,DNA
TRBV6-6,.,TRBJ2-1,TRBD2,CASSYGSGRRNEQFF,TGTGCCAGCAGTTACGGTAGCGGGAGACGCAATGAGCAGTTCTTC
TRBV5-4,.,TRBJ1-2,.,CASSLVGRAAYGYTF,TGTGCCAGCAGCTTGGTCGGAAGGGCGGCCTATGGCTACACCTTC
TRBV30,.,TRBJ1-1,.,CAWSSLGGMTEAFF,TGTGCCTGGAGTTCCCTCGGGGGGATGACTGAAGCTTTCTTT
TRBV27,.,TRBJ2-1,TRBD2,CASSFKGVAGGPIDEQFF,TGTGCCAGCAGTTTTAAGGGGGTAGCGGGAGGGCCTATCGATGAGCAGTTCTTC
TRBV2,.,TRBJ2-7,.,CASSAGQNYEQYF,TGTGCCAGCAGCGCAGGACAGAACTACGAGCAGTACTTC
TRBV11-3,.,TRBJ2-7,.,CASSLEGQSYEQYF,TGTGCCAGCAGCTTAGAAGGGCAGAGCTACGAGCAGTACTTC
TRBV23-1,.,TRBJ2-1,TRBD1,CASSQSNRREDRSEQFF,TGCGCCAGCAGTCAATCAAATCGTCGAGAGGACAGGTCGGAGCAGTTCTTC
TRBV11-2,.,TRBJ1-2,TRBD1,CASEQGASGYTF,TGTGCCAGCGAACAGGGGGCAAGTGGCTACACCTTC
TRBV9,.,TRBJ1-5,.,CASSVDLGSNQPQHF,TGTGCCAGCAGCGTAGATTTGGGAAGCAATCAGCCCCAGCATTTT
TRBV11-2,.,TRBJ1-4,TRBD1,CASSLDPWDRGREKLFF,TGTGCCAGCAGCTTAGACCCCTGGGACAGGGGTAGGGAAAAACTGTTTTTT
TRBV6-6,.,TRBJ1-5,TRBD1,CASSSSGQGYQPQHF,TGTGCCAGCAGCTCCTCGGGACAGGGGTATCAGCCCCAGCATTTT
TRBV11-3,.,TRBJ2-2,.,CASSLAQGRGRASTGELFF,TGTGCCAGCAGCTTAGCCCAGGGACGGGGCAGGGCTAGCACCGGGGAGCTGTTTTTT
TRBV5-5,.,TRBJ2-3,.,CASSLSARDTDTQYF,TGTGCCAGCAGCTTATCGGCCAGGGACACAGATACGCAGTATTTT
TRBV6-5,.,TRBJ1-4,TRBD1,CASSFQGAGEKLFF,TGTGCCAGCAGCTTCCAGGGGGCTGGGGAAAAACTGTTTTTT
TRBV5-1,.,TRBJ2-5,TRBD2,CASSLGGAAGLETQYF,TGCGCCAGCAGCCTGGGAGGGGCGGCAGGGCTAGAGACCCAGTACTTC
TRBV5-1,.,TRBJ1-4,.,CASSYGGSLNEKLFF,TGCGCCAGCAGCTATGGGGGCAGCCTTAATGAAAAACTGTTTTTT
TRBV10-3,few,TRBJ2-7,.,CAISDRTVTYEQYF,TGTGCCATCAGTGACCGGACAGTAACCTACGAGCAGTACTTC
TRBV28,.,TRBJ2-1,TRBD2,CASSEIGSSGGREQFF,TGTGCCAGCAGCGAAATAGGGTCTAGCGGGGGGCGTGAGCAGTTCTTC
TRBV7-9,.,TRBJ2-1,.,CASSLRTTEQFF,TGTGCCAGCAGCCTTCGGACAACTGAGCAGTTCTTC
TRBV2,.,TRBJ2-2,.,CASSGQDRPNTGELFF,TGTGCCAGCAGTGGTCAGGACAGACCGAACACCGGGGAGCTGTTTTTT
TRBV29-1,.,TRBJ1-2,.,CSVDGDYGYTF,TGCAGCGTTGACGGGGACTATGGCTACACCTTC
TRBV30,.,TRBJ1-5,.,CAWSVRADKQEPQHF,TGTGCCTGGAGTGTTAGGGCGGACAAGCAGGAGCCCCAGCATTTT
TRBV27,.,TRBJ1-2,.,CASSPSWDNYGYTF,TGTGCCAGCAGCCCGTCGTGGGATAACTATGGCTACACCTTC
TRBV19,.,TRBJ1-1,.,CASSIEKGNTEAFF,TGTGCCAGTAGTATAGAAAAGGGTAACACTGAAGCTTTCTTT
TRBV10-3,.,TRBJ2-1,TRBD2,CAASSGGQDEQFF,TGTGCCGCCTCTAGCGGGGGGCAAGATGAGCAGTTCTTC
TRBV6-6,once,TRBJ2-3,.,CASSSPGIDTQYF,TGTGCCAGCAGCTCCCCAGGAATAGATACGCAGTATTTT
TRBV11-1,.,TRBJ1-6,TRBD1,CASSWDRGLLNSPLHF,TGTGCCAGCAGCTGGGACAGGGGACTTCTTAATTCACCCCTCCACTTT
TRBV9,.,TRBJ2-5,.,CASSASHGGETQYF,TGTGCCAGCAGCGCCAGTCATGGGGGAGAGACCCAGTACTTC
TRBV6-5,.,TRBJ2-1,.,CASRGSYNEQFF,TGTGCCAGCCGTGGGTCCTACAATGAGCAGTTCTTC
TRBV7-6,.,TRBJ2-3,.,CASSLGLPDTQYF,TGTGCCAGCAGCTTAGGTTTGCCGGATACGCAGTATTTT
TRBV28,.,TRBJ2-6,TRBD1,CASSLDRGRPGANVLTF,TGTGCCAGCAGTTTAGACAGGGGGCGGCCTGGGGCCAACGTCCTGACTTTC
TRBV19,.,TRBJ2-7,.,CASSTGYEQYF,TGTGCCAGTAGTACAGGGTACGAGCAGTACTTC
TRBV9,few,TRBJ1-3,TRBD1,CASSGTGNGNTIYF,TGTGCCAGCAGCGGGACAGGGAACGGAAACACCATATATTTT
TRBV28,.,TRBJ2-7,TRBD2,CASRTTSGKTTYEQYF,TGTGCCAGCAGAACGACTAGCGGCAAAACTACCTACGAGCAGTACTTC
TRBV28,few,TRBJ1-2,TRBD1,CATGTGYGYTF,TGTGCCACCGGGACAGGGTATGGCTACACCTTC
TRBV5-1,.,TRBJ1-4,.,CASSLGSTNEKLFF,TGCGCCAGCAGCTTGGGGTCAACTAATGAAAAACTGTTTTTT
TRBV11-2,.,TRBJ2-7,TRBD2,CASSRGLGNYEQYF,TGTGCCAGCAGCCGGGGACTAGGAAACTACGAGCAGTACTTC
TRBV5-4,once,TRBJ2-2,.,CASSLGSGNTGELFF,TGTGCCAGCAGCTTGGGGAGTGGTAACACCGGGGAGCTGTTTTTT
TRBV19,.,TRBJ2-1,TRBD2,CASSISPASGYNEQFF,TGTGCCAGTAGTATTAGCCCGGCTAGCGGTTACAATGAGCAGTTCTTC
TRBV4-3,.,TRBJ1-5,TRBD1,CASSQDAGGSNQPQHF,TGCGCCAGCAGCCAAGATGCAGGGGGCAGCAATCAGCCCCAGCATTTT
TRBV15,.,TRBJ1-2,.,CATSRDLSGAYGYTF,TGTGCCACCAGCAGAGATCTATCCGGGGCCTATGGCTACACCTTC
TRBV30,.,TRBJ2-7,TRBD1,CAWRSNRGGYEQYF,TGTGCCTGGAGGTCGAACAGGGGTGGCTACGAGCAGTACTTC
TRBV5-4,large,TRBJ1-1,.,CASTQDRSFENYQMNTEAFF,TGTGCCAGCACTCAGGACAGATCCTTCGAAAACTATCAAATGAACACTGAAGCTTTCTTT
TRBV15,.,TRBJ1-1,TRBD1,CATSRAGTGNTEAFF,TGTGCCACCAGCAGAGCCGGGACAGGTAACACTGAAGCTTTCTTT
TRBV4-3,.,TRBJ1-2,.,CASSQDIRGNYGYTF,TGCGCCAGCAGCCAAGATATAAGGGGGAACTATGGCTACACCTTC
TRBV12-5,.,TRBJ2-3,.,CASGFQVTDTQYF,TGTGCTAGTGGTTTTCAGGTCACAGATACGCAGTATTTT
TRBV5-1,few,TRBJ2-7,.,CASRTSTGHEQYF,TGCGCCAGCAGGACCAGCACTGGGCACGAGCAGTACTTC
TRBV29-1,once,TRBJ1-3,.,CSVGLGTASGNTIYF,TGCAGCGTTGGCCTCGGGACGGCCTCTGGAAACACCATATATTTT
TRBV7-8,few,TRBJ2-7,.,CASSHPLGTTYEQYF,TGTGCCAGCAGCCACCCTCTGGGCACCACCTACGAGCAGTACTTC
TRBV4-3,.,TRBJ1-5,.,CASSPDNSNQPQHF,TGCGCCAGCAGCCCGGATAATAGCAATCAGCCCCAGCATTTT